Shown below are 19 T cell receptor beta chains from a single sample sequenced in a study of OX40 agonist ivuxolimab in advanced cancers. The data were produced by immunoSEQ multiplex PCR, yet TCRdb's version contains in-frame clones alone and is incomplete. The sample includes about 80,000 clones, 90% seen only once; the top ten take more than 1.5%. Specimen: CD4+ or CD8+ T cells sorted from blood, collected in a trial of the OX40 agonist ivuxolimab. These receptors were obtained from an adult with an advanced solid tumor such as melanoma, head and neck, liver or kidney cancer.

This chain uses TRBV7-2 with TRBJ2-6, with TRBD1 as a possible D gene (5 bases). The germline V gene encodes CDR1 SGHTA and CDR2 FQGNSA. The CDR3 is made up of 16 amino acids. The germline V and J ends were trimmed by 2 bases and 1 base, with 9 bases remaining between them. The CDR3 spells CASSLLSGSGANVLTF. The CDR3, as DNA: TGTGCCAGCAGCTTATTATCAGGGTCTGGGGCCAACGTCCTGACTTTC.

This rearrangement joins TRBV5-4 to TRBJ2-3; 7 nucleotides line up with TRBD1. The CDR3 contains 14 residues. Looked up from germline, CDR1 is SGHNT and CDR2 is YYREEE (reference sequence). V lost 4 bases and J lost 4; bases outside the gene matches: 6. The CDR3 spells CASSMTGPPDTQYF. The CDR3 DNA follows: TGTGCCAGCAGCATGACAGGGCCCCCAGATACGCAGTATTTT.

The chain recombines TRBV7-2 with TRBJ2-5; 9 bases match TRBD1. Germline loops: CDR1 SGHTA, CDR2 FQGNSA. V was pared by 5 bases and J by 2 bases, with 6 bases of the junction left unmatched. This CDR3 is 15 amino acids long. The CDR3 coding sequence is TGTGCCAGCAGCCTGCAGGGGACAGGGCAAGAGACCCAGTACTTC. Translated, it gives CASSLQGTGQETQYF.

This clone appeared once. J is TRBJ2-3 and V is TRBV30, with D possibly TRBD1 on 6 matching bases. V lost 5 bases and J lost 2, with 11 bases in between. The CDR3 has 13 amino acids. Germline V CDR1 and CDR2: GTSNPN, SVGIG (reference sequence). The CDR3 protein is CAWGRDITDTQYF. For the CDR3, the DNA is TGTGCCTGGGGTAGGGACATCACAGATACGCAGTATTTT.

The chain links TRBV7-9 to TRBJ2-3; 8 nucleotides line up with TRBD2. The CDR3 covers 13 residues. The germline V gene encodes CDR1 SEHNR and CDR2 FQNEAQ (reference sequence). V shed 1 base, J shed 6 bases, and the junction held 0 bases outside the gene matches. CDR3 sequence: CASSLGLADTQYF. The CDR3, as DNA: TGTGCCAGCAGCTTAGGACTAGCGGATACGCAGTATTTT.

This clone was detected only a few times. The J gene is TRBJ2-5, the V gene TRBV5-1; D unclear. Germline loops: CDR1 SGHRS, CDR2 YFSETQ. Trimming shortened V by 0 bases and J by 2 bases, and 8 bases separated the two germline ends. The CDR3 contains 14 residues. The CDR3 DNA follows: TGCGCCAGCAGCTTGGGCTATCGTCAAGAGACCCAGTACTTC. As protein: CASSLGYRQETQYF.

This clone has a single count. The chain recombines TRBV11-2 with TRBJ2-2; no clear D gene. CDR1 SGHAT and CDR2 FQNNGV come from the germline V gene. The CDR3 totals 14 residues. The V end lost 8 bases, the J end lost 0 bases, and 10 bases lay between the germline ends. The CDR3 DNA reads as TGTGCCAGCGAAGACGGAACGAACACCGGGGAGCTGTTTTTT. Translating it yields CASEDGTNTGELFF. Drawing the rest from reference TRBV11-2 and TRBJ2-2, the complete variable domain is EAGVAQSPRYKIIEKRQSVAFWCNPISGHATLYWYQQILGQGPKLLIQFQNNGVVDDSQLPKDRFSAERLKGVDSTLKIQPAKLEDSAVYLCASEDGTNTGELFFGEGSRLTVL.

The V call is TRBV5-1, the J call TRBJ1-6; 7 nucleotides match TRBD1. Per germline, CDR1 SGHRS and CDR2 YFSETQ. This CDR3 is 13 amino acids long. The J segment lost 8 bases and the V segment lost 3 bases, leaving 2 bases of the junction unmatched. This CDR3 is CASSWDRDSPLHF. DNA for the CDR3: TGCGCCAGCAGCTGGGACAGAGATTCACCCCTCCACTTT.

The chain employs TRBV28 and TRBJ1-6; TRBD1 aligns across 7 bases. The CDR3 has 17 amino acids. CDR1 and CDR2 from the germline V gene are MDHEN and SYDVKM. Trimming cost V 2 bases and J 10 bases; bases outside gene matches: 14. Here the CDR3 reads CASSLLLGAQGGSPLHF. In nucleotides, the CDR3 is TGTGCCAGCAGTTTACTTCTAGGGGCGCAGGGGGGATCACCCCTCCACTTT.

There are a few counts of this clone. This chain uses TRBV30 with TRBJ2-3; 8 positions match TRBD2. Germline CDR1 is GTSNPN and CDR2 is SVGIG (reference sequence). The V segment lost 2 bases and the J segment 5 bases; nucleotides outside the gene matches: 9. CDR3 size: 15 residues. The chain's CDR3 is CAWSFSGASGDTQYF. CDR3 nucleotide sequence: TGTGCCTGGAGTTTTAGCGGGGCGTCTGGAGATACGCAGTATTTT.

The chain couples TRBV10-2 to TRBJ2-5; the D gene could be TRBD1 or TRBD2 (7 bases each). V lost 6 bases and J lost 2, with 16 bases in between. The length of the CDR3 is 15 residues. Germline-derived CDR1 and CDR2 are WSHSY and SAAADI. CDR3 amino acids: CASRAGQFIQETQYF. The CDR3 DNA sequence: TGCGCCAGCAGAGCGGGACAGTTTATTCAAGAGACCCAGTACTTC.

This rearrangement joins TRBV9 to TRBJ1-1; 8 positions match TRBD1. From germline, CDR1 is SGDLS and CDR2 YYNGEE. The CDR3 loop spans 13 amino acids. With V trimmed by 0 bases and J by 11 bases, 6 bases remained unmatched. CDR3 DNA: TGTGCCAGCAGCGTAGGACAGGGGAGTCTGGCTTTCTTT. The encoded protein is CASSVGQGSLAFF.

This clone was observed once. Other DNA sequences from this sample encode an identical CDR3 as well. The chain has TRBV5-1 and TRBJ2-5, with D uncertain. This CDR3 has 12 amino acids. Germline V gene data show CDR1 as SGHRS and CDR2 as YFSETQ. Trimming pared 0 bases from V and 5 bases from J, leaving 5 bases between. DNA of the CDR3: TGCGCCAGCAGCTTGGCCGGTGAGACCCAGTACTTC. Translated: CASSLAGETQYF. Full variable domain (remainder filled in from reference TRBV5-1 and TRBJ2-5): KAGVTQTPRYLIKTRGQQVTLSCSPISGHRSVSWYQQTPGQGLQFLFEYFSETQRNKGNFPGRFSGRQFSNSRSEMNVSTLELGDSALYLCASSLAGETQYFGPGTRLLVL.

This chain links TRBV19 with TRBJ2-7, with D tentatively TRBD2 (5 bases). V lost 2 bases, J lost 12 bases, and 20 bases lay in between. The V gene's germline CDR1 is LNHDA and CDR2 SQIVND (reference sequence). There are 14 residues in the CDR3. The DNA for the CDR3 is TGTGCCAGTAGTATAATCAGCGGACCTCTCCAGTGGTACTTC. Amino acids: CASSIISGPLQWYF.

The V gene is TRBV6-1, the J gene TRBJ2-2; TRBD1 matches at 7 bases. Looked up from germline, CDR1 is MNHNS and CDR2 is SASEGT. The CDR3 has 14 residues. V lost 5 bases, J lost 5 bases, and 5 bases stayed unmatched. CDR3 protein: CASSLLTGTGELFF. The CDR3 nucleotides are TGTGCCAGCAGTCTTCTGACAGGGACCGGGGAGCTGTTTTTT.

This clone appeared once. The chain combines TRBV19 with TRBJ1-5, with D hard to call. Looked up from germline, CDR1 is LNHDA and CDR2 is SQIVND (reference sequence). Trimming shortened V by 2 bases and J by 7 bases, and 9 bases separated the two germline ends. The CDR3 contains 13 residues. This chain's CDR3 is CASSISRGQPQHF. The CDR3 region has the DNA TGTGCCAGTAGTATAAGTCGAGGGCAGCCCCAGCATTTT.

In this sample, this clone turned up once. V and J are TRBV2 and TRBJ2-1; no clear D. V lost 2 bases and J lost 6, with 8 bases in between. The CDR3 consists of 13 residues. Looked up from germline, CDR1 is SNHLY and CDR2 is FYNNEI. The CDR3 loop is CASSEIWGNEQFF. The DNA for the CDR3 is TGTGCCAGCAGTGAAATCTGGGGCAATGAGCAGTTCTTC.

The chain combines TRBV5-8 with TRBJ2-7; TRBD1 agrees at 11 bases. V was clipped by 5 bases and J by 4 bases; unmatched bases: 11. CDR3 length: 16 residues. CDR1 SGHTS and CDR2 YDEGEE come from the germline V gene. The CDR3 coding sequence is TGTGCCAGCAGGTGGGGTCCGGGACAGGGGGTATACGAGCAGTACTTC. Its protein is CASRWGPGQGVYEQYF.

The chain employs TRBV18 and TRBJ2-7; 7 positions agree with TRBD1. CDR3 length equals 14 residues. The V segment lost 5 bases and the J segment 2 bases; nucleotides outside the gene matches: 6. The germline V gene has CDR1 KGHSH and CDR2 LQKENI. CDR3 residues: CASSADRPPYEQYF. The CDR3 DNA follows: TGTGCCAGCTCAGCGGACAGGCCCCCCTACGAGCAGTACTTC. Full variable domain (outside the CDR3, taken from reference TRBV18 and TRBJ2-7): NAGVMQNPRHLVRRRGQEARLRCSPMKGHSHVYWYRQLPEEGLKFMVYLQKENIIDESGMPKERFSAEFPKEGPSILRIQQVVRGDSAAYFCASSADRPPYEQYFGPGTRLTVT.